The present TCR beta chain was sequenced within a study of cytomegalovirus exposure and HLA in healthy donors. Study results and caveats: There were a few CMV-associated chains whose specificity for CMV antigens was confirmed in vitro. According to the study, about 180 TCR beta chains were cytomegalovirus-associated. In a later analysis, a missense DCLRE1C variant was linked to TCR beta V- and J-gene trimming. Donors were assumed by presence/absence analyses to have roughly uniform sequencing depth.

This clone showed up just a few times. The antigen is undetermined. The PCR had 60 Vbeta and 13 Jbeta primers. Sequencing used immunoSEQ multiplex PCR; TCRdb keeps in-frame clones, though not all of them. Of more than 150,000 clones in the sample, around 80% were seen once. The sample was PBMCs. This TCR was recovered from a woman aged 18-29 years in good health and CMV-seropositive.

The CDR3 DNA reads TGCAGCGTTGAGGAAGGGAGGACGGGGTGGGGTGAGCAGTTCTTC. This encodes CSVEEGRTGWGEQFF. This chain links TRBV29-1 with TRBJ2-1; D perhaps matches TRBD2 (6 bases). Deletions cut 3 bases from V and 9 bases from J, with 21 bases between. Germline V gene data show CDR1 as SQVTM and CDR2 as ANQGSEA. The CDR3 has 15 residues.